This entry describes one TCR beta chain. Germline V lookup: CDR1 SGHTA, CDR2 FQGNSA. V gave up 5 bases and J gave up 4 bases, with 12 bases separating them. The CDR3 covers 13 residues. The source of the sample is a study of blood T cells in healthy people across ages. It was with a sample-barcoded 5' primer and a J-beta primer mix that a second PCR of about 6 to 12 cycles was run. TCRdb reanalysed the 5' RACE reads using MiXCR and keeps one entry per CDR3 protein. The sample has 550,000 to 700,000 distinct CDR3 sequences, 27% seen once. This clonotype was sampled from a woman in her sixties or seventies in good health. The chain joins TRBV7-2 to TRBJ2-7; D ambiguous. The sample was blood. CDR3 loop: CASSQVYRYEQYF. As DNA, the CDR3 is TGTGCCAGCAGCCAAGTATACCGGTACGAGCAGTACTTC.